This T cell receptor beta chain originates from a study of blood T cells in healthy people across ages. Study conclusions and caveats: Samples with more naive T cells showed higher observed beta diversity.

The V end was cut by 4 bases, the J end by 1 base, with 10 bases between. The CDR3 is 14 amino acids. Germline assignment: CDR1 LGHDT and CDR2 YNNKEL (reference sequence). To note about this clonotype: Its antigen is undetermined.

With a J-beta primer mix and a sample-barcoded 5' primer, a second PCR ran roughly 6 to 11 cycles. TCRdb redid the calling of the 5' RACE reads with MiXCR, one entry per CDR3 protein. Of 800,000 to 950,000 distinct CDR3 sequences listed, approximately 32% are singletons. Another study also made use of these data, one on T cells of mothers and their children.

The TCR originated in a woman in her thirties or forties in good health. The sequencing sample was made of blood. The chain links TRBV3-1 to TRBJ1-1; no firm D call. The CDR3 reads CASSPSDGNTEAFF. The CDR3 DNA follows: TGTGCCAGCAGCCCGTCCGACGGGAACACTGAAGCTTTCTTT.